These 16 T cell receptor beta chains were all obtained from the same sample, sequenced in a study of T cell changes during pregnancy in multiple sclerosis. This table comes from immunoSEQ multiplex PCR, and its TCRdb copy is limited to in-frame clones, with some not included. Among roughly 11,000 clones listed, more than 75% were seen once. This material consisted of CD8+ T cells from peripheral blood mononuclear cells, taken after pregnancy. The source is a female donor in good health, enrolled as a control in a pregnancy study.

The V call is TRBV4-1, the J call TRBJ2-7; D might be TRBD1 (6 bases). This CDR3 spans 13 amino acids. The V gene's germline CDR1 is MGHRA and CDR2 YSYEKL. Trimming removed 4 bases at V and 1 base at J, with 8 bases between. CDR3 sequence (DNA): TGCGCCAGCAGCCTGGGACAATCCTACGAGCAGTACTTC. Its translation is CASSLGQSYEQYF.

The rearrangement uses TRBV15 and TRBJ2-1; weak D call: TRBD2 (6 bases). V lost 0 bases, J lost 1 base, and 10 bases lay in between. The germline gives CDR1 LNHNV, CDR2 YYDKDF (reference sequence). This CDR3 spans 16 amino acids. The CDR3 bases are TGTGCCACCAGCAGAGATGCCGGGGGTTCCTACAATGAGCAGTTCTTC. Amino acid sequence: CATSRDAGGSYNEQFF.

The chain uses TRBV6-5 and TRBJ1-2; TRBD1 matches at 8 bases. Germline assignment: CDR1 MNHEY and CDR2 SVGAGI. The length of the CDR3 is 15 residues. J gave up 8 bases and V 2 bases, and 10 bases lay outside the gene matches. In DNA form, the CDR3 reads TGTGCCAGCAGTTACGGTGGCGGACAGGGAGACGGCTACACCTTC. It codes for CASSYGGGQGDGYTF.

CDR3 coding DNA: TGTGCCAGCAGTTGGGGGACAGGCTCCCAAGAGACCCAGTACTTC. It is translated as CASSWGTGSQETQYF. This chain links TRBV27 with TRBJ2-5; TRBD1 matches at 8 bases. This CDR3 is 15 amino acids long. Trimming cost V 4 bases and J 1 base; bases outside gene matches: 5. Germline CDR1 reads MNHEY; CDR2 reads SMNVEV (reference sequence).

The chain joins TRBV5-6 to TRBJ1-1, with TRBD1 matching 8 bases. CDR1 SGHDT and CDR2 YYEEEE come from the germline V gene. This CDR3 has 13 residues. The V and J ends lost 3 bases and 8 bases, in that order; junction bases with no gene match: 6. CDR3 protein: CASSWETGEEAFF. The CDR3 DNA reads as TGTGCCAGCAGCTGGGAGACAGGGGAAGAAGCTTTCTTT. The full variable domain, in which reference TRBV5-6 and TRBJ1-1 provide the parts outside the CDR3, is DAGVTQSPTHLIKTRGQQVTLRCSPKSGHDTVSWYQQALGQGPQFIFQYYEEEERQRGNFPDRFSGHQFPNYSSELNVNALLLGDSALYLCASSWETGEEAFFGQGTRLTVV.

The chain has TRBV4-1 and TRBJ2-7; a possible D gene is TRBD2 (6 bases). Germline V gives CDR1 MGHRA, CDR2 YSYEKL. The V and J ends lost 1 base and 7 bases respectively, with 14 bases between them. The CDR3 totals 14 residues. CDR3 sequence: CASSQVPEGREQYF. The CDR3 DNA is TGCGCCAGCAGCCAAGTCCCGGAGGGCCGGGAGCAGTACTTC.

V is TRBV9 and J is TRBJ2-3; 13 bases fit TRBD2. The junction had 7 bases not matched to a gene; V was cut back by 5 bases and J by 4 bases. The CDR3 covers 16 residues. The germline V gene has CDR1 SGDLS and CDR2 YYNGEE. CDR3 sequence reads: CASSTTGLAGADTQYF. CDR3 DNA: TGTGCCAGCAGTACAACTGGACTAGCGGGAGCAGATACGCAGTATTTT.

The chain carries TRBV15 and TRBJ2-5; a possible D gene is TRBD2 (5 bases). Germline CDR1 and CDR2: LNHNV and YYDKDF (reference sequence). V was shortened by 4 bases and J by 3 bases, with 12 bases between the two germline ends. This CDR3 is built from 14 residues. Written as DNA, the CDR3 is TGTGCCACCAGCACTTCCGGGATAGAAGAGACCCAGTACTTC. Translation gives CATSTSGIEETQYF.

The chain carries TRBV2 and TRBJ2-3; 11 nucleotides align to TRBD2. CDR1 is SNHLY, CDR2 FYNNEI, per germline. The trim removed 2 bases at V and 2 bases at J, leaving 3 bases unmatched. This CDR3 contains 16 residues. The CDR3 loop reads CASSELAGGDTDTQYF. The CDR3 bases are TGTGCCAGCAGTGAACTAGCGGGAGGCGACACAGATACGCAGTATTTT.

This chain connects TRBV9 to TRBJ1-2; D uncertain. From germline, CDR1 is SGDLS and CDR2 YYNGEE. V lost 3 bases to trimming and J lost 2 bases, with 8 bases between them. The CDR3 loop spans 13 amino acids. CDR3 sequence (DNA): TGTGCCAGCAGCGCAGACGGGAACTATGGCTACACCTTC. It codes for CASSADGNYGYTF.

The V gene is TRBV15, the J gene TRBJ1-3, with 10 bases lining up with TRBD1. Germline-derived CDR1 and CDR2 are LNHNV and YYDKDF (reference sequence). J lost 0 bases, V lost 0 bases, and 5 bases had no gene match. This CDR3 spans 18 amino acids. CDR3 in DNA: TGTGCCACCAGCAGAGATCAGGGACAGGGGTTCTCTGGAAACACCATATATTTT. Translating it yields CATSRDQGQGFSGNTIYF.

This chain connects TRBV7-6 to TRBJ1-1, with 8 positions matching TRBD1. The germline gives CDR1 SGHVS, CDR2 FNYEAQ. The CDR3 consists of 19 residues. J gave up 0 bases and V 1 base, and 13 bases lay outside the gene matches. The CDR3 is CASSLVAWTGYDMNTEAFF. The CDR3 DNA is TGTGCCAGCAGCTTAGTTGCTTGGACAGGGTACGACATGAACACTGAAGCTTTCTTT.

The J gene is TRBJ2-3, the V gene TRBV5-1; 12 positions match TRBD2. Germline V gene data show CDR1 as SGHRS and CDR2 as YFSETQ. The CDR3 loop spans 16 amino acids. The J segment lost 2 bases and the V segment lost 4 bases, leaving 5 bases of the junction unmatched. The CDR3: CASSPRTSGVTDTQYF. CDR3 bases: TGCGCCAGCAGCCCAAGGACTAGCGGGGTCACAGATACGCAGTATTTT.

CDR3: CASSLRTSGGYNEQFF. The CDR3 bases are TGTGCCAGCAGCTTAAGAACTAGCGGGGGATACAATGAGCAGTTCTTC. The V gene is TRBV7-9, the J gene TRBJ2-1; 11 nucleotides agree with TRBD2. The germline V gene has CDR1 SEHNR and CDR2 FQNEAQ (reference sequence). The CDR3 is made up of 16 amino acids. V shed 2 bases and J 4 bases; nucleotides not matched to a gene: 4. Full variable domain (outside the CDR3, taken from reference TRBV7-9 and TRBJ2-1): DTGVSQNPRHKITKRGQNVTFRCDPISEHNRLYWYRQTLGQGPEFLTYFQNEAQLEKSRLLSDRFSAERPKGSFSTLEIQRTEQGDSAMYLCASSLRTSGGYNEQFFGPGTRLTVL.

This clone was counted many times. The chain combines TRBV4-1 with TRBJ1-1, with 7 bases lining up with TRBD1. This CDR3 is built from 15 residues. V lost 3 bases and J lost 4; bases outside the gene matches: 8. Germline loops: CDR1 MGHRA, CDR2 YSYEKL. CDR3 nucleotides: TGCGCCAGCAGCCAGGAGGCAGGGGGAAGCACTGAAGCTTTCTTT. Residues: CASSQEAGGSTEAFF.

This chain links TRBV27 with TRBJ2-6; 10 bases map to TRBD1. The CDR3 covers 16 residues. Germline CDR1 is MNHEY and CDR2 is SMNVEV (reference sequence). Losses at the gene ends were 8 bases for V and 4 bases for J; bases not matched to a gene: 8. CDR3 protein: CASARGDRGGANVLTF. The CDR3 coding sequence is TGTGCCAGCGCACGGGGGGACAGGGGCGGGGCCAACGTCCTGACTTTC.